The 26 T cell receptor beta chains below were found in one sample sequenced in a study of T cell responses to AZD1222 COVID-19 vaccine. Profiling relied on immunoSEQ multiplex PCR, and the TCRdb table lists in-frame clones only, not all of them. In the table there are more than 150,000 clones, 90% to 95% of which are singletons. The sequenced sample was peripheral blood, obtained on day 0 of AZD1222 vaccination. These receptors originate from an adult in good health.

The chain carries TRBV7-9 and TRBJ2-7, with 10 bases fitting TRBD2. This CDR3 has 14 residues. The V gene end was trimmed by 2 bases and the J gene end by 4 bases; junction bases not matched to a gene: 2. The germline gives CDR1 SEHNR, CDR2 FQNEAQ (reference sequence). The CDR3 DNA is TGTGCCAGCAGCTTAACTAGCGGGAAATACGAGCAGTACTTC. Its translation: CASSLTSGKYEQYF.

The V call is TRBV4-2, the J call TRBJ1-3; D is uncertain. The CDR3 is made up of 15 amino acids. The germline V and J ends were trimmed by 0 bases and 4 bases, with 10 bases remaining between them. Germline CDR1 and CDR2: LGHNA and YNFKEQ. The CDR3 is CASSQDHLAGNTIYF. In nucleotides, the CDR3 is TGTGCCAGCAGCCAAGATCATTTGGCCGGAAACACCATATATTTT.

This sequence joins TRBV7-9 and TRBJ2-7, with 10 bases lining up with TRBD2. Germline lookup yields CDR1 SEHNR and CDR2 FQNEAQ (reference sequence). There are 15 residues in the CDR3. The trim removed 1 base at V and 5 bases at J, leaving 5 bases unmatched. DNA for the CDR3: TGTGCCAGCAGCTTAGTAATTAGCGGGAGGAACGAGCAGTACTTC. This encodes CASSLVISGRNEQYF.

The chain has TRBV29-1 and TRBJ1-1; D is perhaps TRBD1 (6 bases). V shed 7 bases and J shed 1 base, with 16 bases lying between them. This CDR3 is built from 14 residues. Per the germline V gene, CDR1 is SQVTM and CDR2 is ANQGSEA. The CDR3 DNA reads TGCAGCGCGAGGCCCATGACAGGGAACACTGAAGCTTTCTTT. Translated: CSARPMTGNTEAFF.

The chain recombines TRBV6-5 with TRBJ1-3; D is uncertain. CDR3 size: 15 residues. V was shortened by 5 bases and J by 0 bases, with 11 bases between the two germline ends. The germline V gene encodes CDR1 MNHEY and CDR2 SVGAGI. This chain's CDR3 is CASSLETYSGNTIYF. CDR3 DNA sequence: TGTGCCAGCAGTCTGGAGACCTACTCTGGAAACACCATATATTTT.

V gene TRBV30 combines with J gene TRBJ1-1; possibly TRBD1 for D (5 bases). Trimming stripped 1 base from V and 5 bases from J, with 14 bases between. The CDR3 consists of 14 residues. In germline, CDR1 is GTSNPN, CDR2 SVGIG (reference sequence). In nucleotides, the CDR3 is TGTGCCTGGAGTGAGCCGGGACGGGGGACTGAAGCTTTCTTT. Its protein product is CAWSEPGRGTEAFF.

The chain recombines TRBV5-1 with TRBJ1-5; unclear D gene. V was cut by 0 bases and J by 1 base, with 8 bases left in between. The CDR3 loop spans 15 amino acids. Germline loops: CDR1 SGHRS, CDR2 YFSETQ. The CDR3 region is CASSLDPGSNQPQHF. The CDR3 coding sequence is TGCGCCAGCAGCTTGGATCCGGGAAGCAATCAGCCCCAGCATTTT.

The rearrangement links TRBV24-1 to TRBJ2-1; TRBD2 aligns across 7 bases. Germline V gene sequence: CDR1 KGHDR, CDR2 SFDVKD. The CDR3 has 15 amino acids. The trim removed 2 bases at V and 3 bases at J, leaving 3 bases unmatched. The CDR3 region is CATSDSGGVYNEQFF. The CDR3 DNA sequence: TGTGCCACCAGTGATTCGGGAGGTGTCTACAATGAGCAGTTCTTC.

This chain connects TRBV6-4 to TRBJ2-3; 9 bases are a match to TRBD2. V was clipped by 0 bases and J by 2 bases; unmatched bases: 3. Per the germline V gene, CDR1 is MRHNA and CDR2 is SNTAGT. The length of the CDR3 is 16 residues. CDR3 amino acids: CASSDSPSGTTDTQYF. DNA for the CDR3: TGTGCCAGCAGTGACTCACCTAGCGGGACCACAGATACGCAGTATTTT.

The gene calls are TRBV3-1 (or the pseudogene TRBV3-2) and TRBJ1-1; D is unclear. The germline CDR1 and CDR2 sequences are LGHDT and YNNKEL (reference sequence). V lost 0 bases and J 6 bases, leaving 14 bases between the germline ends. This CDR3 contains 15 residues. This chain's CDR3 is CASSQDDLRAAEAFF. The CDR3 nucleotides are TGTGCCAGCAGCCAAGACGACCTGAGGGCCGCTGAAGCTTTCTTT.

A few counts support this clone. The chain couples TRBV15 to TRBJ2-1; D might be TRBD1 (5 bases). Germline V CDR1 and CDR2: LNHNV, YYDKDF (reference sequence). Trimming shortened V by 0 bases and J by 5 bases, and 11 bases separated the two germline ends. This CDR3 region has 15 residues. Written as DNA, the CDR3 is TGTGCCACCAGCAGAGATCAGGGCCCCGACAATGAGCAGTTCTTC. Translated: CATSRDQGPDNEQFF.

The genes are TRBV6-6 and TRBJ1-4, with no clear D. CDR3 size: 16 residues. Germline V gene lookup returns CDR1 MNHNY and CDR2 SVGAGI (reference sequence). Trimming stripped 0 bases from V and 0 bases from J, with 8 bases between. The CDR3 here is CASSYSVRTTNEKLFF. In nucleotides, the CDR3 is TGTGCCAGCAGTTACTCTGTCAGGACAACTAATGAAAAACTGTTTTTT.

The chain carries TRBV5-4 and TRBJ2-1, with D unclear. The CDR3 contains 13 residues. V lost 4 bases, J lost 7 bases, and 12 bases lay in between. Germline loops: CDR1 SGHNT, CDR2 YYREEE (reference sequence). The CDR3 DNA sequence: TGTGCCAGCAGCCCCCAGCGTTCGAATGAGCAGTTCTTC. Protein sequence: CASSPQRSNEQFF.

This chain links TRBV6-6 with TRBJ2-3; D is undetermined. The CDR3 contains 13 residues. The germline V gene encodes CDR1 MNHNY and CDR2 SVGAGI (reference sequence). V was clipped by 6 bases and J by 5 bases, with 12 bases between them. In nucleotides, the CDR3 is TGTGCCAGCAGCCCGACCCGGAGAGATACGCAGTATTTT. Encoded protein: CASSPTRRDTQYF.

This chain uses TRBV6-5 with TRBJ2-1, with no clear D. This CDR3 has 14 residues. Per germline, CDR1 MNHEY and CDR2 SVGAGI. The ends were cut back, 4 bases at V and 3 bases at J, with 10 bases in the middle. The CDR3 DNA is TGTGCCAGCAGTTTGCAGGCGGTCTACAATGAGCAGTTCTTC. The encoded protein is CASSLQAVYNEQFF.

This chain uses TRBV12-1 with TRBJ1-5; TRBD1, as called in the table, went unchecked against the DNA. TRBV12-1 is annotated as a pseudogene. There are 16 residues in the CDR3. The CDR3 sequence is CASSFRGPSANQPQHF. CDR3 coding DNA: TGTGCCAGCAGCTTCAGGGGGCCATCAGCAAATCAGCCCCAGCATTTT.

The genes are TRBV7-2 and TRBJ2-5; 9 bases are a match to TRBD1. CDR1 SGHTA and CDR2 FQGNSA come from the germline V gene. CDR3 length: 15 residues. V gave up 5 bases and J gave up 5 bases; unmatched junction bases: 9. Here the CDR3 reads CASSETGGAGETQYF. The DNA of the CDR3 is TGTGCCAGCAGCGAAACAGGGGGCGCCGGGGAGACCCAGTACTTC.

The chain links TRBV5-5 to TRBJ1-6; 8 bases match TRBD1. Germline lookup yields CDR1 SGHKS and CDR2 YYEKEE (reference sequence). V lost 4 bases to trimming and J lost 8 bases; unmatched junction nucleotides: 14. The CDR3 runs 17 residues. The CDR3 region has the DNA TGTGCCAGCAGCGGAGTGGGTTTGGCGACAGGGGATTCACCCCTCCACTTT. Its protein product is CASSGVGLATGDSPLHF.

The chain employs TRBV14 and TRBJ1-6; the D is unclear. The CDR3 sequence is 14 residues long. The germline V and J ends were trimmed by 3 bases and 0 bases, with 3 bases remaining between them. Germline V gene lookup returns CDR1 SGHDN and CDR2 FVKESK. CDR3 sequence (DNA): TGTGCCAGCAGCCAGAGCTCCTATAATTCACCCCTCCACTTT. Amino acid sequence: CASSQSSYNSPLHF.

The V call is TRBV10-3, the J call TRBJ1-6, with D hard to call. The ends were cut back, 2 bases at V and 7 bases at J, with 3 bases in the middle. Germline CDR1 ENHRY, CDR2 SYGVKD. This CDR3 spans 12 amino acids. The CDR3 reads CAISEQNSPLHF. The CDR3 nucleotides read TGTGCCATCAGTGAGCAGAATTCACCCCTCCACTTT.

The chain couples TRBV6-2 or TRBV6-3 to TRBJ1-1; 7 bases are a match to TRBD1. The CDR3 contains 12 residues. V gave up 4 bases and J gave up 11 bases; unmatched junction bases: 7. CDR1 is MNHEY, CDR2 SVGEGT, per germline. As DNA, the CDR3 is TGTGCCAGCAGTTTACAGGGGTTAAATGCTTTCTTT. The encoded protein is CASSLQGLNAFF.

This chain uses TRBV29-1 with TRBJ1-5, with D possibly TRBD1 on 5 matching bases. The germline V gene encodes CDR1 SQVTM and CDR2 ANQGSEA. The CDR3 is 13 amino acids. Trimming removed 1 base from V and 7 bases from J, with 11 bases in between. The CDR3 sequence is CSVEGGVGQPQHF. CDR3 sequence (DNA): TGCAGCGTTGAAGGAGGGGTAGGGCAGCCCCAGCATTTT.

The chain joins TRBV5-1 to TRBJ1-1; 8 nucleotides align to TRBD1. The germline V gene has CDR1 SGHRS and CDR2 YFSETQ. After removal of 3 bases from V and 3 bases from J, the junction contained 7 bases not matched to a gene. There are 15 residues in the CDR3. CDR3 in DNA: TGCGCCAGCAGCTCAGACAGGGGTTGGGACACTGAAGCTTTCTTT. This gives the protein CASSSDRGWDTEAFF.

V gene TRBV28 combines with J gene TRBJ1-1, with D possibly matching TRBD1 (5 bases). Looked up from germline, CDR1 is MDHEN and CDR2 is SYDVKM. The CDR3 spans 13 residues. V lost 3 bases to trimming and J lost 4 bases, with 9 bases between them. CDR3 nucleotides: TGTGCCAGCAGTTTGCCGGGGCCCACTGAAGCTTTCTTT. Its protein product is CASSLPGPTEAFF.

The CDR3 nucleotides are TGCGCCAGCAGCCAAGGGACAGGGGATTCCATTCAGTACTTC. This translates into CASSQGTGDSIQYF. The rearrangement links TRBV4-3 to TRBJ2-4, with 9 nucleotides matching TRBD1. The CDR3 has 14 residues. The trim removed 1 base at V and 9 bases at J, leaving 4 bases unmatched. The germline gives CDR1 LGHNA, CDR2 YSLEER.

This chain uses TRBV19 with TRBJ1-3, with D possibly TRBD1 on 5 matching bases. Trimming cost V 5 bases and J 7 bases, with 12 bases left between them. The CDR3 spans 13 residues. CDR1 LNHDA and CDR2 SQIVND come from the germline V gene (reference sequence). The CDR3 protein is CASSPDSGNTIYF. CDR3 DNA: TGTGCCAGTAGTCCCGACAGCGGCAACACCATATATTTT.